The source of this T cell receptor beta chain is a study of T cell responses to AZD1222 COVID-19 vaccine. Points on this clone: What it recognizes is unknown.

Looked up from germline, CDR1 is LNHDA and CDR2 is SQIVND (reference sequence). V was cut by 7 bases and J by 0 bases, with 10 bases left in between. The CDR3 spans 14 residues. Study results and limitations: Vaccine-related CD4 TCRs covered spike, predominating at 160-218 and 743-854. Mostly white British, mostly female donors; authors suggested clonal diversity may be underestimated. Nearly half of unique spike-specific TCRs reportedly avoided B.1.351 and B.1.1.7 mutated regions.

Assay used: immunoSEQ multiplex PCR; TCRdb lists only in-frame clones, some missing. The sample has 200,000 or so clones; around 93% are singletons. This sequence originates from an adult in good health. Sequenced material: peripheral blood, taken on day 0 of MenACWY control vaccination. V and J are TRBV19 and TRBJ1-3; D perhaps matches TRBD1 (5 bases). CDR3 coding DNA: TGTGCCAGTACCTCCGGGGCCTCTGGAAACACCATATATTTT. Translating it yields CASTSGASGNTIYF.